Following are 14 T cell receptor beta chains from one sample sequenced in a study of blood T cell repertoires in COVID-19. Only in-frame clones appear in the TCRdb table, and some are missing; sequencing was by immunoSEQ multiplex PCR. The table records roughly 34,000 clones, around 87% of them present only once. Sequences were obtained from peripheral blood. The receptors originated from a man aged 60 to 75 with active COVID-19.

CDR3: CASSQDSRNSDTQYF. DNA of the CDR3: TGTGCCAGCAGCCAAGATTCGCGGAACTCAGATACGCAGTATTTT. The chain combines TRBV4-2 with TRBJ2-3; D gene ambiguous. The CDR3 totals 15 residues. Trimming shortened V by 0 bases and J by 4 bases, and 11 bases separated the two germline ends. The germline gives CDR1 LGHNA, CDR2 YNFKEQ.

The chain has TRBV5-1 and TRBJ1-1; TRBD1 might be the D (6 bases). The CDR3 has 15 residues. V lost 0 bases and J 4 bases, leaving 13 bases between the germline ends. Germline assignment: CDR1 SGHRS and CDR2 YFSETQ. As DNA, the CDR3 is TGCGCCAGCAGCTTGGGGGGGCGCGTCGGCACTGAAGCTTTCTTT. Translating it yields CASSLGGRVGTEAFF.

The rearrangement uses TRBV5-1 and TRBJ1-2, with 7 bases identical to TRBD1. Germline trimming cut 4 bases from V and 3 bases from J; bases unmatched to any gene: 9. CDR1 SGHRS and CDR2 YFSETQ come from the germline V gene. This CDR3 spans 15 amino acids. The CDR3 DNA sequence: TGCGCCAGCAGCCTGGGGCAGGGGGACGACTATGGCTACACCTTC. This codes for CASSLGQGDDYGYTF.

This chain joins TRBV6-6 and TRBJ1-6; a possible D gene is TRBD1 (6 bases). Between the trimmed V and J ends, which lost 7 bases and 7 bases, there was a span of 14 bases. Germline loops: CDR1 MNHNY, CDR2 SVGAGI (reference sequence). The CDR3 loop spans 14 amino acids. In DNA, the CDR3 is TGTGCCAGCATCCACAGGGTAGGGAATTCACCCCTCCACTTT. Its translation is CASIHRVGNSPLHF.

This clone was seen only a few times. The chain uses TRBV7-8 and TRBJ2-7, with D unclear. Germline CDR1 and CDR2: SGHVS and FQNEAQ. The CDR3 spans 14 residues. Trimming shortened V by 5 bases and J by 2 bases, and 13 bases separated the two germline ends. The CDR3 loop reads CASSLVALAYEQYF. For the CDR3, the DNA is TGTGCCAGCAGCCTAGTAGCCCTCGCCTACGAGCAGTACTTC.

V and J are TRBV5-4 and TRBJ1-2, with a tentative D call TRBD1 (6 bases). CDR3 length: 14 residues. Germline V gives CDR1 SGHNT, CDR2 YYREEE (reference sequence). V was shortened by 0 bases and J by 7 bases, with 13 bases between the two germline ends. In nucleotides, the CDR3 is TGTGCCAGCAGCTTGGTAGGGGGGGGTTTTGGCTACACCTTC. Its translation: CASSLVGGGFGYTF.

The genes are TRBV5-4 and TRBJ2-1, with 9 bases lining up with TRBD1. The CDR3 loop spans 17 amino acids. The V gene end was trimmed by 0 bases and the J gene end by 9 bases; junction bases not matched to a gene: 13. CDR1 is SGHNT, CDR2 YYREEE, per germline (reference sequence). CDR3 amino acids: CASSLGGTGGGRGEQFF. DNA of the CDR3: TGTGCCAGCAGCTTGGGCGGTACAGGGGGCGGGCGGGGTGAGCAGTTCTTC.

The chain carries TRBV6-5 and TRBJ2-7, with D tentatively TRBD2 (5 bases). Germline-derived CDR1 and CDR2 are MNHEY and SVGAGI. Trimming removed 5 bases from V and 2 bases from J, with 10 bases in between. The CDR3 length is 13 residues. The CDR3 DNA reads as TGTGCCAGCAGTCTGCGGGCCCCCTACGAGCAGTACTTC. Translation gives CASSLRAPYEQYF.

This clone was observed a few times. J is TRBJ1-5 and V is TRBV5-1; the match to TRBD1 covers 8 bases. After removal of 4 bases from V and 11 bases from J, the junction contained 5 bases not matched to a gene. The germline gives CDR1 SGHRS, CDR2 YFSETQ. The CDR3 totals 12 residues. CDR3 nucleotides: TGCGCCAGCAGCCCCGGGACAGGAGCCCAGCATTTT. Residues: CASSPGTGAQHF.

This rearrangement joins TRBV5-5 to TRBJ2-7; TRBD2 agrees at 15 bases. Losses at the gene ends were 4 bases for V and 5 bases for J; bases not matched to a gene: 7. The CDR3 is 16 amino acids. Germline lookup yields CDR1 SGHKS and CDR2 YYEKEE (reference sequence). This chain's CDR3 is CASSAGLAGGPDEQYF. As DNA, the CDR3 is TGTGCCAGCAGCGCCGGACTAGCGGGGGGGCCGGACGAGCAGTACTTC.

This chain links TRBV5-1 with TRBJ2-1; TRBD1 agrees at 9 bases. Trimming cost V 4 bases and J 8 bases; bases outside gene matches: 7. The CDR3 runs 14 residues. The germline CDR1 and CDR2 sequences are SGHRS and YFSETQ. The CDR3 region is CASSPLRTGDEQFF. In nucleotides, the CDR3 is TGCGCCAGCAGCCCATTGCGGACAGGGGATGAGCAGTTCTTC.

The chain couples TRBV5-4 to TRBJ1-1; D is unresolved. CDR3 length equals 15 residues. V lost 1 base, J lost 5 bases, and 15 bases lay in between. CDR1 and CDR2 from the germline V gene are SGHNT and YYREEE (reference sequence). The CDR3 reads CASSLRRVNPTEAFF. CDR3 coding DNA: TGTGCCAGCAGCTTGCGGAGGGTAAATCCTACTGAAGCTTTCTTT.

This chain connects TRBV6-5 to TRBJ1-5, with 10 bases that match TRBD1. The CDR3 runs 14 residues. V gave up 6 bases and J gave up 2 bases; unmatched junction bases: 1. Germline CDR1 is MNHEY and CDR2 is SVGAGI. Written as DNA, the CDR3 is TGTGCCAGCAGGGGGACAGGGGGCAATCAGCCCCAGCATTTT. Encoded protein: CASRGTGGNQPQHF.

The CDR3 coding sequence is TGCGCCAGCAGCTTCGAGACAGGGGGCAACTATGGCTACACCTTC. This codes for CASSFETGGNYGYTF. The chain has TRBV4-3 and TRBJ1-2; TRBD1 matches 10 bases. Germline trimming cut 5 bases from V and 2 bases from J; bases unmatched to any gene: 5. CDR3 length equals 15 residues. The V gene's germline CDR1 is LGHNA and CDR2 YSLEER.